The present entry profiles one T cell receptor (beta chain) with its context. The source of the sample is a study of blood T cell repertoires in COVID-19. Study summary: The United States, Italy and Spain supplied acute and convalescent COVID-19 samples.

Original processing notes: From reference gene primer amplification, estimates of nucleated cell counts were derived. Sequenced by immunoSEQ multiplex PCR; TCRdb stores in-frame clones only, minus some. V and J calls and clone size come straight from that table; D and trimming were deduced from the DNA. This sample has 140,000 to 150,000 clones, with roughly 88% found just once. The specimen was peripheral blood. The receptor was isolated from a man aged 55 to 70 with active or convalescent COVID-19.

The CDR3 here is CASSLVPGQKYNEQFF. The CDR3 DNA reads as TGTGCCAGCAGCTTAGTTCCGGGACAGAAATACAATGAGCAGTTCTTC. V usage is TRBV7-2 and J usage is TRBJ2-1; 7 bases are shared with TRBD1. The CDR3 consists of 16 residues. Germline V gene sequence: CDR1 SGHTA, CDR2 FQGNSA. V lost 1 base, J lost 4 bases, and 7 bases stayed unmatched. Full variable domain (rest looked up from reference TRBV7-2 and TRBJ2-1): GAGVSQSPSNKVTEKGKDVELRCDPISGHTALYWYRQSLGQGLEFLIYFQGNSAPDKSGLPSDRFSAERTGGSVSTLTIQRTQQEDSAVYLCASSLVPGQKYNEQFFGPGTRLTVL.